This TCR beta chain was sequenced for a study of blood T cell repertoires in COVID-19. The assay was immunoSEQ multiplex PCR, and TCRdb's table has in-frame clones only and misses some. This sample has about 200,000 clones, with roughly four fifths found just once. Donors in Cohort 3 who had recovered were those with two negative PCRs, healthcare professional clearance, or resolution of their symptoms. The CDR3 has 14 amino acids. V dropped 3 bases and J dropped 3 bases, with 12 bases sitting between them. Germline V gene lookup returns CDR1 MNHEY and CDR2 SVGAGI. This receptor was taken from a man in his forties who had recovered from COVID-19. This rearrangement joins TRBV6-5 to TRBJ2-7; D perhaps matches TRBD2 (6 bases). Specimen: PBMCs or T cells enriched from blood (not recorded which). CDR3 protein: CASSYGRGLYEQYF. In DNA, the CDR3 is TGTGCCAGCAGTTATGGAAGGGGACTCTACGAGCAGTACTTC.